Listed below are T cell receptor beta chains from one sample, sequenced in a study of T cells in localized non-small cell lung cancer. The repertoire was sequenced with immunoSEQ multiplex PCR; TCRdb's copy has only in-frame clones and lacks some. In the table there are 50,000 to 60,000 clones, around 81% of which are singletons. Sequenced material: PBMCs, taken before any cancer treatment. The receptors originated from a woman aged 40-70 years with stage II lung adenocarcinoma. CDR3s include the opening cysteine and the closing phenylalanine or tryptophan. D genes are given only for firm matches. Clone size is given for some rows only: seen once, a few or many times, or a class if the clone is expanded.

j_call: TRBJ2-2
v_call: TRBV9
d_call: TRBD2
clone_size: NA
cdr3_aa: CASSPGRGGSEELFF
cdr3_nt: TGTGCCAGCAGCCCAGGCCGCGGGGGGTCGGAGGAGCTGTTTTTT

j_call: TRBJ1-2
v_call: TRBV7-8
d_call: NA
clone_size: NA
cdr3_aa: CASSSHQGLQGYTF
cdr3_nt: TGTGCCAGCAGCTCCCACCAGGGGTTACAGGGCTACACCTTC

j_call: TRBJ2-7
v_call: TRBV11-2
d_call: TRBD2
clone_size: NA
cdr3_aa: CASSLAGASGGAGEQYF
cdr3_nt: TGTGCCAGCAGCTTAGCCGGGGCTAGCGGGGGGGCCGGTGAGCAGTACTTC

j_call: TRBJ2-3
v_call: TRBV5-5
d_call: NA
clone_size: NA
cdr3_aa: CASSSLAGSTDTQYF
cdr3_nt: TGTGCCAGCTCCTCTCTGGCGGGAAGCACAGATACGCAGTATTTT

j_call: TRBJ1-4
v_call: TRBV6-5
d_call: NA
clone_size: NA
cdr3_aa: CASRSLHINEKLFF
cdr3_nt: TGTGCCAGCAGATCTCTGCACATTAATGAAAAACTGTTTTTT

j_call: TRBJ2-1
v_call: TRBV5-4
d_call: NA
clone_size: NA
cdr3_aa: CASSLDSIEQFF
cdr3_nt: TGTGCCAGCAGTTTGGACTCCATAGAGCAGTTCTTC

j_call: TRBJ1-1
v_call: TRBV6-5
d_call: NA
clone_size: NA
cdr3_aa: CASSSRGNTEAFF
cdr3_nt: TGTGCCAGCAGTTCGCGGGGGAACACTGAAGCTTTCTTT

j_call: TRBJ2-7
v_call: TRBV28
d_call: TRBD1
clone_size: NA
cdr3_aa: CASSPGQSYEQYF
cdr3_nt: TGTGCCAGCAGTCCGGGACAGTCCTACGAGCAGTACTTC

j_call: TRBJ1-4
v_call: TRBV27
d_call: NA
clone_size: NA
cdr3_aa: CASSLWAANEKLFF
cdr3_nt: TGTGCCAGCAGTTTGTGGGCGGCTAATGAAAAACTGTTTTTT

j_call: TRBJ2-7
v_call: TRBV6-5
d_call: NA
clone_size: few
cdr3_aa: CASSYGFRSKEQYF
cdr3_nt: TGTGCCAGCAGTTACGGTTTTCGATCGAAGGAGCAGTACTTC

j_call: TRBJ1-2
v_call: TRBV28
d_call: TRBD1
clone_size: NA
cdr3_aa: CASSSKGTGDYGYTF
cdr3_nt: TGTGCCAGCAGTTCAAAAGGCACAGGGGACTATGGCTACACCTTC

j_call: TRBJ1-1
v_call: TRBV28
d_call: NA
clone_size: NA
cdr3_aa: CASSFWGRENTEAFF
cdr3_nt: TGTGCCAGCAGTTTCTGGGGGCGCGAGAACACTGAAGCTTTCTTT

j_call: TRBJ2-1
v_call: TRBV28
d_call: NA
clone_size: NA
cdr3_aa: CASSSPLSGSSYSYNEQFF
cdr3_nt: TGTGCCAGCAGTTCCCCCCTAAGCGGGTCCTCATACTCCTACAATGAGCAGTTCTTC

j_call: TRBJ2-1
v_call: TRBV5-4
d_call: TRBD2
clone_size: NA
cdr3_aa: CASSLGSGADNEQFF
cdr3_nt: TGTGCCAGCAGCTTGGGTAGCGGGGCGGACAATGAGCAGTTCTTC

j_call: TRBJ2-6
v_call: TRBV19
d_call: NA
clone_size: NA
cdr3_aa: CASTVGSGANVLTF
cdr3_nt: TGTGCCAGTACGGTCGGCTCCGGGGCCAACGTCCTGACTTTC

j_call: TRBJ1-5
v_call: TRBV4-1
d_call: NA
clone_size: NA
cdr3_aa: CASSQDPVGFYSNQPQHF
cdr3_nt: TGCGCCAGCAGCCAAGACCCCGTGGGGTTCTATAGCAATCAGCCCCAGCATTTT

j_call: TRBJ1-4
v_call: TRBV25-1
d_call: NA
clone_size: NA
cdr3_aa: CASSVGGNEKLFF
cdr3_nt: TGTGCCAGCAGTGTAGGGGGGAATGAAAAACTGTTTTTT

j_call: TRBJ1-5
v_call: TRBV6-1
d_call: NA
clone_size: NA
cdr3_aa: CASSEGRVGDQPQHF
cdr3_nt: TGTGCCAGCAGTGAAGGGCGGGTGGGGGATCAGCCCCAGCATTTT

j_call: TRBJ1-1
v_call: TRBV7-7
d_call: NA
clone_size: NA
cdr3_aa: CASSIDGPEAFF
cdr3_nt: TGTGCTAGCAGCATAGATGGACCTGAAGCTTTCTTT

j_call: TRBJ1-1
v_call: TRBV14
d_call: NA
clone_size: NA
cdr3_aa: CASSQGGAGRNTEAFF
cdr3_nt: TGTGCCAGCAGCCAAGGAGGCGCCGGTAGGAACACTGAAGCTTTCTTT

j_call: TRBJ1-1
v_call: TRBV5-6
d_call: NA
clone_size: NA
cdr3_aa: CASSLGQVKTEAFF
cdr3_nt: TGTGCCAGCAGCTTGGGACAGGTCAAGACTGAAGCTTTCTTT

j_call: TRBJ1-2
v_call: TRBV28
d_call: TRBD1
clone_size: NA
cdr3_aa: CASSLGQVNYGYTF
cdr3_nt: TGTGCCAGCAGCTTGGGACAGGTTAACTATGGCTACACCTTC

j_call: TRBJ1-1
v_call: TRBV5-1
d_call: TRBD1
clone_size: NA
cdr3_aa: CASSSGTGLNTEAFF
cdr3_nt: TGCGCCAGCAGCTCGGGGACAGGTCTCAACACTGAAGCTTTCTTT

j_call: TRBJ2-1
v_call: TRBV29-1
d_call: NA
clone_size: NA
cdr3_aa: CSSNRGDNRYNEQFF
cdr3_nt: TGCAGCTCCAATCGGGGGGACAATCGCTACAATGAGCAGTTCTTC

j_call: TRBJ1-1
v_call: TRBV5-1
d_call: NA
clone_size: few
cdr3_aa: CASSLAERGEAFF
cdr3_nt: TGCGCCAGCAGCTTGGCCGAGAGAGGTGAAGCTTTCTTT

j_call: TRBJ2-7
v_call: TRBV7-9
d_call: TRBD1
clone_size: few
cdr3_aa: CASSPNRGPSSYEQYF
cdr3_nt: TGTGCCAGCAGCCCGAATAGGGGGCCTAGCTCCTACGAGCAGTACTTC

j_call: TRBJ1-2
v_call: TRBV6-5
d_call: NA
clone_size: few
cdr3_aa: CASSPTGNYGYTF
cdr3_nt: TGTGCCAGCAGCCCCACAGGGAACTATGGCTACACCTTC

j_call: TRBJ1-4
v_call: TRBV11-2
d_call: NA
clone_size: NA
cdr3_aa: CASSIAALPHEKLFF
cdr3_nt: TGTGCCAGCAGCATCGCAGCCCTGCCGCATGAAAAACTGTTTTTT

j_call: TRBJ2-3
v_call: TRBV6-1
d_call: NA
clone_size: NA
cdr3_aa: CASSEGQRGTDTQYF
cdr3_nt: TGTGCCAGCAGTGAGGGACAAAGAGGAACAGATACGCAGTATTTT

j_call: TRBJ2-7
v_call: TRBV9
d_call: NA
clone_size: NA
cdr3_aa: CASSDPMNSNSYEQYF
cdr3_nt: TGTGCCAGCAGCGACCCGATGAATAGCAACTCCTACGAGCAGTACTTC

j_call: TRBJ1-3
v_call: TRBV7-2
d_call: NA
clone_size: NA
cdr3_aa: CASSSALGNTIYF
cdr3_nt: TGTGCCAGCAGCTCCGCCTTAGGAAACACCATATATTTT

j_call: TRBJ2-7
v_call: TRBV7-8
d_call: NA
clone_size: NA
cdr3_aa: CASSFAGEGSYEQYF
cdr3_nt: TGTGCCAGCAGCTTTGCCGGGGAAGGCTCCTACGAGCAGTACTTC

j_call: TRBJ1-5
v_call: TRBV7-2
d_call: NA
clone_size: NA
cdr3_aa: CASSPRARDQPQHF
cdr3_nt: TGTGCCAGCAGCCCCCGGGCGCGGGATCAGCCCCAGCATTTT

j_call: TRBJ2-7
v_call: TRBV30
d_call: NA
clone_size: NA
cdr3_aa: CAWTKGLSYEQYF
cdr3_nt: TGTGCCTGGACTAAGGGTCTCTCCTACGAGCAGTACTTC

j_call: TRBJ1-6
v_call: TRBV2
d_call: NA
clone_size: once
cdr3_aa: CASSEVPQGRNSPLHF
cdr3_nt: TGTGCCAGCAGTGAAGTCCCCCAGGGGCGTAATTCACCCCTCCACTTT

j_call: TRBJ2-7
v_call: TRBV6-5
d_call: NA
clone_size: NA
cdr3_aa: CASSYGTLTYEQYF
cdr3_nt: TGTGCCAGCAGTTACGGGACGTTGACCTACGAGCAGTACTTC